Sequencing of this T cell receptor beta chain was carried out in a study of breast tumors, draining lymph nodes, adjacent tissues. Each CDR3 protein is one row after TCRdb ran MiXCR on the multiplex PCR reads. This table holds about 140,000 distinct CDR3 sequences, about a fifth found once. This clonotype has ten or more counts. Its specificity is unknown. Study-level points and caveats: Data fit most tumor T cells coming from lymph node, expanding in tumor. Tumor TCR diversity was below lymph nodes but above nontumor tissue. The lymph node origin of tumor T cells was framed as consistent with a hypothesis, not demonstrated. Tumor and nontumor repertoires were significantly more similar in luminal-like than in basal-like breast cancer.

Samples came from axillary lymph nodes draining the breast cancer. The origin of this receptor is a female donor with breast cancer. Some clones in this sample may be carry-over from other donors' samples. Sample: axillary lymph node tissue.

The CDR3, as DNA: TGCGCCAGCAGCTATCTAGCGGGAGGGGGGAATGAGCAGTTCTTC. Its translation is CASSYLAGGGNEQFF. V is TRBV5-1 and J is TRBJ2-1; 12 bases map to TRBD2. In germline, CDR1 is SGHRS, CDR2 YFSETQ. The CDR3 is 15 residues long. J gave up 7 bases and V 3 bases, and 5 bases lay outside the gene matches.